What follows describes a single TCR beta chain. This clonotype occurred a few times. What this receptor recognizes is not known. One base away there is no much larger clone; base qualities are not given. The entry originates in a study of patients and donors after allogeneic stem cell transplantation (dated by TCRdb to between 2020 and 2021). The germline V gene provides CDR1 SNHLY and CDR2 FYNNEI. The CDR3 numbers 12 residues from cysteine through phenylalanine. The read is trimmed to its CDR3 DNA, 36 bases read in frame from base 1. Trimming takes 6 bases from V and 8 bases from J, and the germline ends sit 11 bases apart. Libraries came from RT-PCR. The instrument given in TCRdb is NextSeq 550. The public reads were reprocessed in TCRdb via fastp at Q25 and MiXCR, keeping in-frame beta chains. Each entry merges the rows of one CDR3 protein and shows their most common DNA and genes. The sample table records about 960,000 distinct CDR3 sequences; under 20% of these occur just once. The ten largest make up 5% to 7.5% of the sample.

The TCR originated in a human donor who was either an allogeneic HSCT recipient or a stem cell or donor lymphocyte infusion donor (not recorded which). It is not recorded whose cells these are; they may come from a transplant donor. Sequencing was carried out using blood, either unsorted or a sorted T cell fraction (not recorded which). The chain uses TRBV2 and TRBJ2-1; no D gene can be assigned with confidence. The CDR3 reads CASRVSLYEQFF. In nucleotide form, the sequence is TGTGCCAGCAGGGTTAGCCTCTATGAGCAGTTCTTC.